Presented here are 12 T cell receptor beta chains from one specimen sequenced in a study of blood T cell repertoires in COVID-19. The table came from immunoSEQ multiplex PCR; TCRdb's copy has only in-frame clones and leaves some out. The sample shows under 200,000 clones, around four fifths of them seen only once. Material for sequencing was peripheral blood. The receptors come from a man between 65 and 79 years old with active or convalescent COVID-19.

This clone was recorded a few times. The rearrangement links TRBV10-2 to TRBJ1-1, with 10 bases matching TRBD1. The length of the CDR3 is 13 residues. Looked up from germline, CDR1 is WSHSY and CDR2 is SAAADI. Losses at the gene ends were 7 bases for V and 10 bases for J; bases not matched to a gene: 9. CDR3 residues: CASTGTGVRGAFF. The CDR3 DNA follows: TGCGCCAGCACTGGGACAGGGGTTCGAGGAGCTTTCTTT.

J is TRBJ1-5 and V is TRBV11-3; TRBD1 aligns across 8 bases. The CDR3 has 16 residues. V lost 5 bases, J lost 0 bases, and 6 bases stayed unmatched. Germline values: CDR1 SGHNT, CDR2 YENEEA. CDR3 sequence reads: CASSLGTGHSNQPQHF. CDR3 nucleotides: TGTGCCAGCAGCCTAGGGACAGGTCATAGCAATCAGCCCCAGCATTTT.

V is TRBV27 and J is TRBJ2-2; tentative D call: TRBD1 (6 bases). The V gene's germline CDR1 is MNHEY and CDR2 SMNVEV (reference sequence). With 5 bases removed from V and 6 bases from J, the gap between germline ends came to 13 bases. There are 14 residues in the CDR3. The CDR3 coding sequence is TGTGCCAGCAGTCCCTGGGACATCGCCGGGGAGCTGTTTTTT. Translated, it gives CASSPWDIAGELFF.

V gene TRBV6-5 combines with J gene TRBJ2-2; possibly TRBD1 for D (5 bases). The germline V gene has CDR1 MNHEY and CDR2 SVGAGI. V was pared by 3 bases and J by 7 bases, with 12 bases between. The CDR3 covers 14 residues. The CDR3 loop reads CASSYQGQDGELFF. CDR3 sequence (DNA): TGTGCCAGCAGTTATCAGGGTCAAGACGGGGAGCTGTTTTTT.

The table lists this clone with a few counts. This chain links TRBV5-1 with TRBJ2-1, with TRBD2 matching 10 bases. CDR1 and CDR2 (germline): SGHRS, YFSETQ. The J segment lost 6 bases and the V segment lost 0 bases, leaving 9 bases of the junction unmatched. This CDR3 contains 17 residues. The CDR3 bases are TGCGCCAGCAGCTTGGAAGGTCTAGCGGGGGTAGGCAATGAGCAGTTCTTC. It translates to CASSLEGLAGVGNEQFF.

This clone was seen repeatedly, ten times or more. The genes are TRBV6-1 and TRBJ1-3, with D unclear. The CDR3 has 13 amino acids. V lost 0 bases and J 9 bases, leaving 9 bases between the germline ends. Per the germline V gene, CDR1 is MNHNS and CDR2 is SASEGT. The DNA of the CDR3 is TGTGCCAGCAGTGAAGCGAGGTATAGCACCATATATTTT. Its translation is CASSEARYSTIYF.

V is TRBV3-1 (or the pseudogene TRBV3-2) and J is TRBJ1-1, with D unclear. From germline, CDR1 is LGHDT and CDR2 YNNKEL (reference sequence). The V and J ends lost 3 bases and 7 bases respectively, with 9 bases between them. The CDR3 is 12 amino acids. This CDR3 is CASSQNGNEAFF. CDR3 nucleotides: TGTGCCAGCAGCCAGAACGGTAATGAAGCTTTCTTT.

The chain couples TRBV25-1 to TRBJ1-3; 8 bases line up with TRBD1. The CDR3 runs 15 residues. The germline CDR1 and CDR2 sequences are MGHDK and SYGVNS. Trimming took 3 bases from V and 4 from J; bases not matched to a gene: 5. As DNA, the CDR3 is TGTGCCAGCAGTGACGACAGGGGACCGGGAAACACCATATATTTT. Amino acid sequence: CASSDDRGPGNTIYF.

Concerning this clone: At one end, the junction sequence differs from germline, possibly due to a read error. V usage is TRBV28 and J usage is TRBJ1-2; D is undetermined. Germline V gives CDR1 MDHEN, CDR2 SYDVKM. CDR3 length: 13 amino acids. This chain's CDR3 is CANSPTVGYGYTF. The CDR3 nucleotides read TGTGCCAACAGTCCCACAGTAGGCTATGGCTACACCTTC.

V is TRBV11-2 and J is TRBJ2-2; 8 bases are shared with TRBD2. The V segment lost 2 bases and the J segment 2 bases; nucleotides outside the gene matches: 4. Per germline, CDR1 SGHAT and CDR2 FQNNGV. The CDR3 loop spans 16 amino acids. CDR3 bases: TGTGCCAGCAGCTTATCACTAGCGGTAAACACCGGGGAGCTGTTTTTT. It codes for CASSLSLAVNTGELFF.

This chain links TRBV5-1 with TRBJ2-5; perhaps TRBD1 as D (6 bases). The CDR3 length is 16 residues. Trimming removed 0 bases from V and 1 base from J, with 13 bases in between. CDR1 is SGHRS, CDR2 YFSETQ, per germline. The CDR3 nucleotides read TGCGCCAGCAGCTTGGGGGGGCACTGGGGCCAAGAGACCCAGTACTTC. The encoded protein is CASSLGGHWGQETQYF.

V and J are TRBV4-2 and TRBJ1-1; D perhaps matches TRBD1 (5 bases). Germline CDR1 LGHNA, CDR2 YNFKEQ. The CDR3 has 14 residues. V lost 1 base, J lost 7 bases, and 13 bases lay in between. This chain's CDR3 is CASSQAPAGGEAFF. In DNA, the CDR3 is TGTGCCAGCAGCCAAGCCCCGGCGGGGGGTGAAGCTTTCTTT.